These 2 T cell receptor beta chains came from one sample sequenced in a study of blood T cell repertoires in COVID-19. Data came from immunoSEQ multiplex PCR; TCRdb stores just in-frame clones and leaves some out. Among roughly 49,000 clones listed, 90% to 95% were seen once. Material: peripheral blood. Receptors were obtained from a man aged 55 to 70 with COVID-19, enrolled during active disease.

The rearrangement uses TRBV19 and TRBJ2-7; 7 bases map to TRBD1. The CDR3 covers 17 residues. The V and J ends lost 4 bases and 0 bases, in that order; junction bases with no gene match: 12. Germline values: CDR1 LNHDA, CDR2 SQIVND (reference sequence). In DNA, the CDR3 is TGTGCCAGTAGTAGGGGCGGCAGGGGGAATCCCTCCTACGAGCAGTACTTC. It is translated as CASSRGGRGNPSYEQYF.

The gene calls are TRBV3-1 (or the pseudogene TRBV3-2) and TRBJ2-1; 11 bases fit TRBD2. J was trimmed by 9 bases and V by 4 bases; bases with no gene match: 14. This CDR3 region has 17 residues. Germline CDR1 is LGHDT and CDR2 is YNNKEL (reference sequence). CDR3 DNA: TGTGCCAGCAGCCGTCCGGAGGGGCTAGCGGGGGGTACTGAGCAGTTCTTC. Translation gives CASSRPEGLAGGTEQFF.